The 5 T cell receptor beta chains given below trace back to one sample, sequenced in a study of cytomegalovirus exposure and HLA in healthy donors. 13 Jbeta primers and 60 Vbeta primers were used for the PCR. TCRdb's table, derived via immunoSEQ multiplex PCR, lists solely in-frame clones and lacks some. Found here are roughly 150,000 clones, over 70% of them singletons; the top ten hold under 15%. The material sequenced was PBMCs. These receptors were collected from a woman in her forties in good health and CMV-seronegative.

The V and J genes are TRBV20-1 and TRBJ2-5; D gene uncertain. Germline V gives CDR1 DFQATT, CDR2 SNEGSKA (reference sequence). The CDR3 consists of 11 residues. The CDR3 spells CSAIPRETQYF. CDR3 sequence (DNA): TGCAGCGCCATTCCCCGGGAGACCCAGTACTTC.

This chain connects TRBV2 to TRBJ2-3; 11 nucleotides align to TRBD1. This CDR3 is built from 17 residues. Germline assignment: CDR1 SNHLY and CDR2 FYNNEI. The V segment lost 4 bases and the J segment 1 base; nucleotides outside the gene matches: 7. In DNA form, the CDR3 reads TGTGCCAGCAGTGCAAAAGGGACAGGGGGAGGCACAGATACGCAGTATTTT. This translates into CASSAKGTGGGTDTQYF.

This clone has a single count. This chain joins TRBV30 and TRBJ1-2, with 10 bases fitting TRBD1. Germline loops: CDR1 GTSNPN, CDR2 SVGIG (reference sequence). The CDR3 sequence is 15 residues long. After removal of 4 bases from V and 4 bases from J, the junction contained 9 bases not matched to a gene. The CDR3 loop is CAWKSGTGEAYGYTF. Here the CDR3 DNA reads TGTGCCTGGAAGTCCGGGACAGGGGAGGCCTATGGCTACACCTTC.

This chain connects TRBV7-2 to TRBJ1-2; D call uncertain. CDR1 SGHTA and CDR2 FQGNSA come from the germline V gene. Trimming stripped 5 bases from V and 6 bases from J, with 19 bases between. CDR3 length: 15 amino acids. The CDR3 is CASSTRAPKRNGYTF. For the CDR3, the DNA is TGTGCCAGCAGCACCCGGGCCCCCAAGCGGAATGGCTACACCTTC.

The chain carries TRBV5-4 and TRBJ2-2, with 8 bases that match TRBD1. V was clipped by 2 bases and J by 4 bases; unmatched bases: 1. The CDR3 totals 14 residues. Germline V lookup: CDR1 SGHNT, CDR2 YYREEE (reference sequence). In nucleotides, the CDR3 is TGTGCCAGCAGCTTTACAGGGGGCACCGGGGAGCTGTTTTTT. Translation gives CASSFTGGTGELFF.